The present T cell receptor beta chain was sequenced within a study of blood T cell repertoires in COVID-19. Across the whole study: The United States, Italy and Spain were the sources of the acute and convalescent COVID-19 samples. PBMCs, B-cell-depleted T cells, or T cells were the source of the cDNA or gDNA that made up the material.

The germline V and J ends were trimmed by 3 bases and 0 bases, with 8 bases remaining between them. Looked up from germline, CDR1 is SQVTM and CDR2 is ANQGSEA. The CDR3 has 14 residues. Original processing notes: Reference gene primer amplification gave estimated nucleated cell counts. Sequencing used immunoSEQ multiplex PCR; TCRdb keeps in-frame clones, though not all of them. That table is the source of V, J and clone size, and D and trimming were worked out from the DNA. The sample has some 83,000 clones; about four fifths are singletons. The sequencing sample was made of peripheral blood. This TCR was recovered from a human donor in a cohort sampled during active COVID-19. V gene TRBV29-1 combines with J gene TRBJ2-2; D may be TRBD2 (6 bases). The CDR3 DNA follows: TGCAGCGTTGAGGAGGGCACGAACACCGGGGAGCTGTTTTTT. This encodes CSVEEGTNTGELFF.